These T cell receptor beta chains were read from a single sample in a study of blood T cell repertoires in COVID-19. Some clones are missing from TCRdb's copy, which holds only in-frame ones; the method was immunoSEQ multiplex PCR. The table has about 480,000 clones, roughly 89% seen once. The sequencing input was peripheral blood. Receptors originate from a man between 18 and 29 years old with COVID-19, enrolled during active disease. CDR3s include the opening cysteine and the closing phenylalanine or tryptophan. The D gene is left open where the match is weak. Clone size is not always given. Where it is, it says once, few, many or a class for expanded clones.

abundance	d_gene	len	v_gene	j_gene	CDR3aa	CDR3nt
.	.	15	TRBV3-1/TRBV3-2	TRBJ2-1	CASSPPGGTYNEQFF	TGTGCCAGCAGCCCTCCAGGAGGGACCTACAATGAGCAGTTCTTC
.	TRBD1	19	TRBV3-1/TRBV3-2	TRBJ2-1	CASSSGTGRTVGGYNEQFF	TGTGCCAGCAGTTCCGGGACAGGGAGAACGGTTGGTGGGTACAATGAGCAGTTCTTC
once	.	18	TRBV19	TRBJ2-6	CASSMVAGLDSGANVLTF	TGTGCCAGTAGTATGGTGGCAGGGCTTGACTCTGGGGCCAACGTCCTGACTTTC
.	.	14	TRBV21-1	TRBJ2-7	CASSKVGRDGEQYF	TGTGCCAGCAGCAAAGTTGGCAGGGATGGCGAGCAGTACTTC
.	TRBD1	13	TRBV6-1	TRBJ1-2	CASSERGGQGYTF	TGTGCCAGCAGTGAACGAGGGGGCCAAGGCTACACCTTC
.	TRBD1	15	TRBV6-4	TRBJ1-1	CASRTRDRVGTEAFF	TGTGCCAGCCGAACTCGAGACAGGGTAGGAACTGAAGCTTTCTTT
.	.	14	TRBV4-1	TRBJ1-4	CASSPRRGNEKLFF	TGCGCCAGCAGCCCGCGGAGGGGTAATGAAAAACTGTTTTTT
.	.	12	TRBV24-1	TRBJ2-2	CATNSGAGELFF	TGTGCCACCAACTCAGGGGCCGGGGAGCTGTTTTTT
.	TRBD1	17	TRBV19	TRBJ1-5	CASRPIPGQGSNQPQHF	TGTGCCAGTAGGCCAATACCGGGACAGGGGAGCAATCAGCCCCAGCATTTT
.	.	16	TRBV7-6	TRBJ2-5	CASSPRGANFQETQYF	TGTGCCAGCAGCCCCCGAGGCGCTAACTTCCAAGAGACCCAGTACTTC
.	.	12	TRBV29-1	TRBJ2-7	CSVEVAGHEQYF	TGCAGCGTTGAAGTCGCGGGCCACGAGCAGTACTTC
.	TRBD2	17	TRBV24-1	TRBJ2-2	CATSDSAGGAGTGELFF	TGTGCCACCAGTGATTCCGCGGGGGGCGCGGGCACCGGGGAGCTGTTTTTT
.	TRBD2	17	TRBV11-3	TRBJ2-1	CASSQRSGVTSKNEQFF	TGTGCCAGCAGCCAGCGGAGTGGGGTGACTAGCAAAAATGAGCAGTTCTTC
.	.	18	TRBV7-5	TRBJ2-2	CVRSFTRDWSSATGELFF	TGTGTCAGAAGCTTCACACGGGACTGGTCGTCGGCCACCGGGGAGCTGTTTTTT
.	TRBD2	14	TRBV5-1	TRBJ2-1	CASSSPSGLNEQFF	TGCGCCAGCAGCTCCCCTAGCGGACTCAATGAGCAGTTCTTC
.	.	14	TRBV24-1	TRBJ2-2	CATSDASGPGELFF	TGTGCCACCAGTGATGCTTCTGGGCCCGGGGAGCTGTTTTTT
.	TRBD1	15	TRBV9	TRBJ2-7	CASSVESQGAREQYF	TGTGCCAGCAGCGTAGAGTCACAGGGGGCGAGGGAGCAGTACTTC
.	TRBD2	16	TRBV7-2	TRBJ2-2	CASSATSFPTTGELFF	TGTGCCAGCAGCGCGACTAGCTTTCCGACTACCGGGGAGCTGTTTTTT
.	.	15	TRBV5-4	TRBJ2-5	CASSLSRGAQETQYF	TGTGCCAGCAGCTTGAGCCGGGGGGCTCAAGAGACCCAGTACTTC
.	TRBD1	14	TRBV5-1	TRBJ1-6	CASSLTGATSPLHF	TGCGCCAGCAGCTTGACAGGGGCAACTTCACCCCTCCACTTT
.	TRBD1	18	TRBV5-1	TRBJ2-7	CASSLAATGASVTYEQYF	TGCGCCAGCAGCTTGGCCGCGACAGGGGCTTCCGTAACCTACGAGCAGTACTTC
once	.	13	TRBV12-3/TRBV12-4	TRBJ1-2	CASSPGTLFNYTF	TGTGCCAGCAGTCCCGGGACACTGTTCAACTACACCTTC
.	.	17	TRBV4-2	TRBJ1-3	CASSQDPGYSSGNTIYF	TGTGCCAGCAGCCAAGATCCAGGGTACAGCTCTGGAAACACCATATATTTT
once	.	13	TRBV12-3/TRBV12-4	TRBJ1-5	CASTQGPNQPQHF	TGTGCCAGCACCCAGGGGCCAAATCAGCCCCAGCATTTT
.	TRBD1	16	TRBV24-1	TRBJ1-4	CATSDRGQARNEKLFF	TGTGCCACCAGTGATCGGGGACAGGCGCGTAATGAAAAACTGTTTTTT
.	.	15	TRBV24-1	TRBJ1-1	CATKCPTGGETEAFF	TGTGCCACCAAATGCCCGACAGGAGGTGAAACTGAAGCTTTCTTT
.	TRBD1	16	TRBV3-1/TRBV3-2	TRBJ2-7	CASSQRRDRGRDEQYF	TGTGCCAGCAGCCAACGCCGGGACAGGGGGCGCGACGAGCAGTACTTC
.	TRBD1	13	TRBV7-9	TRBJ1-2	CASSVGQAIRETF	TGTGCCAGCAGCGTGGGACAGGCCATACGGGAAACCTTC
.	.	15	TRBV27	TRBJ1-1	CASSLWPFPGTEAFF	TGTGCCAGCAGTTTATGGCCCTTTCCGGGGACTGAAGCTTTCTTT
.	.	15	TRBV19	TRBJ2-7	CASSIGIGQGSEQYF	TGTGCCAGTAGTATAGGTATCGGGCAGGGGTCCGAGCAGTACTTC
.	.	12	TRBV6-5	TRBJ1-1	CASSSGYTEAFF	TGTGCCAGCAGTTCAGGGTACACTGAAGCTTTCTTT
.	TRBD1	15	TRBV3-1/TRBV3-2	TRBJ1-4	CASSLGGDSGEKLFF	TGTGCCAGCAGCCTCGGGGGGGACAGCGGAGAAAAACTGTTTTTT
.	TRBD2	15	TRBV5-1	TRBJ2-3	CASSRLAGLPDTQYF	TGCGCCAGCAGCCGACTAGCGGGTCTACCAGATACGCAGTATTTT
.	.	16	TRBV5-4	TRBJ1-1	CASSLAVGGADTEAFF	TGTGCCAGCAGCTTGGCCGTAGGGGGAGCAGACACTGAAGCTTTCTTT
.	.	13	TRBV5-4	TRBJ2-5	CASSLGQGKTQYF	TGTGCCAGCAGCTTGGGGCAGGGAAAGACCCAGTACTTC
.	.	13	TRBV7-8	TRBJ1-1	CASSGQLNTEAFF	TGTGCCAGCAGCGGTCAGTTGAACACTGAAGCTTTCTTT
.	.	12	TRBV6-5	TRBJ2-1	CASSLPGNEQFF	TGTGCCAGCAGTTTACCGGGGAATGAGCAGTTCTTC
.	TRBD2	15	TRBV6-5	TRBJ2-7	CASSYRSAGEYEQYF	TGTGCCAGCAGCTATAGGAGCGCGGGAGAATACGAGCAGTACTTC
.	TRBD1	14	TRBV7-2	TRBJ1-1	CASSAGQMNTEAFF	TGTGCCAGCAGCGCGGGACAGATGAACACTGAAGCTTTCTTT
.	.	14	TRBV30	TRBJ2-1	CAWSGPSADNEQFF	TGTGCCTGGAGTGGTCCCAGTGCGGACAATGAGCAGTTCTTC
few	.	14	TRBV7-6	TRBJ1-3	CASSPGYSGNTIYF	TGTGCCAGCAGTCCAGGGTACTCTGGAAACACCATATATTTT